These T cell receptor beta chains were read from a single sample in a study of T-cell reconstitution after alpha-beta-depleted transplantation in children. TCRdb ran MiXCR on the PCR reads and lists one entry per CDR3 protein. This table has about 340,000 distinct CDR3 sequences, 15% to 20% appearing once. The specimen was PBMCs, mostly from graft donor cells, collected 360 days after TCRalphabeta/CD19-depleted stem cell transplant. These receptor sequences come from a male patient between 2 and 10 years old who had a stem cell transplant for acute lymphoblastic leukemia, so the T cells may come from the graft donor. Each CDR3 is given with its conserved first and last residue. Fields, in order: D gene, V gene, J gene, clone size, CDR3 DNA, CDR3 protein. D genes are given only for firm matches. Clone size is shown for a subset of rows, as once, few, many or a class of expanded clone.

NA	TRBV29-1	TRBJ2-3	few	TGCAGCGTTGGCATAACAGATACGCAGTATTTT	CSVGITDTQYF
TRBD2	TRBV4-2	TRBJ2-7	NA	TGTGCCAGCAGCCTTGCGGGGGAAAACGAGCAGTACTTC	CASSLAGENEQYF
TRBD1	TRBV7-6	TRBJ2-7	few	TGTGCCAGCAGCTTAGGACAGGGGGTTAGCGAGCAGTACTTC	CASSLGQGVSEQYF
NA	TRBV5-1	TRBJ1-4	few	TGCGCCAGCAGCTCCGCTCAGGCAACTAATGAAAAACTGTTTTTT	CASSSAQATNEKLFF
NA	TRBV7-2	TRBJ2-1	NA	TGTGCCAGCAGCCCAGGCTGGGGGTTTGGCTACAATGAGCAGTTCTTC	CASSPGWGFGYNEQFF
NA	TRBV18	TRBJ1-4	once	TGTGCCAGCTCACCACCGGGCGAAAAACTGTTTTTT	CASSPPGEKLFF
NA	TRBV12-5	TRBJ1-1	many	TGTGCTAGTGGTTGGCACGGGAACACTGAAGCTTTCTTT	CASGWHGNTEAFF
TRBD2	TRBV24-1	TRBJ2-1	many	TGTGCCACCAGCGCAGCGGGAGGGCCGAATGAGCAGTTCTTC	CATSAAGGPNEQFF
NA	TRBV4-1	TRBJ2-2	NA	TGCGCCAGCAGCCAAGACCCCGGCCGTACGACCATCGGCACCGGGGAGCTGTTTTTT	CASSQDPGRTTIGTGELFF
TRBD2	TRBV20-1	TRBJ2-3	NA	TGCAGTGACATAGCGGGAGCGAACACAGATACGCAGTATTTT	CSDIAGANTDTQYF
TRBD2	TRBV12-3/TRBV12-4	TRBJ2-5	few	TGTGCCAGCAGCCACCCCCTAGCGGGAGGGGAGACCCAGTACTTC	CASSHPLAGGETQYF
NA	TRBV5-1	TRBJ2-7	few	TGCGCCAGCAGTACAGGGTCCATCTACGAGCAGTACTTC	CASSTGSIYEQYF
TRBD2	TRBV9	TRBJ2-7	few	TGTGCCAGCGGAGGACTAGCCCTATCCTACGAGCAGTACTTC	CASGGLALSYEQYF
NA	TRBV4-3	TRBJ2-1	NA	TGCGCCAGCAGCCAAGATCCCCCAGCGGGCTCCTACAATGAGCAGTTCTTC	CASSQDPPAGSYNEQFF
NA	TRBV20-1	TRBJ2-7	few	TGCAGTGCTAGTGGCACCGAGCAGTACTTC	CSASGTEQYF
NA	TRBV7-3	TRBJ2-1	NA	TGTGCCAGCAGCTTAACACCTAGCAGGAGTGAGTACAATGAGCAGTTCTTC	CASSLTPSRSEYNEQFF
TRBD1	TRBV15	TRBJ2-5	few	TGTGCCACCAGCAGAGTGGGACAGGGGGAAGAGACCCAGTACTTC	CATSRVGQGEETQYF
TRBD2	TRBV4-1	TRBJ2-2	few	TGCGCCAGCAGCCAACTGGGACTAGCGGGAGGGCCTACCAACACCGGGGAGCTGTTTTTT	CASSQLGLAGGPTNTGELFF
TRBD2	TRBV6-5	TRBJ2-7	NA	TGTGCCAGCAGAGGGGCGATAGCGGGAGAATTCTACGAGCAGTACTTC	CASRGAIAGEFYEQYF
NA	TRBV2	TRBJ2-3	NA	TGTGCCAGCAGTAATACAGGGAAAAGTATGTATTTT	CASSNTGKSMYF
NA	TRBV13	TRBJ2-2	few	TGTGCCAGCAGTATCCCGAATGGGAGAAACACCGGGGAGCTGTTTTTT	CASSIPNGRNTGELFF
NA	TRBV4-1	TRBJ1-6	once	TGCGCCAGCAGCCCCCCGGGAGGGACTTCGGATTCACCCCTCCACTTT	CASSPPGGTSDSPLHF
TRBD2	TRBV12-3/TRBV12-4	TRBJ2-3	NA	TGTGCCAGCATTCCGGGACTAGTCACAGATACGCAGTATTTT	CASIPGLVTDTQYF
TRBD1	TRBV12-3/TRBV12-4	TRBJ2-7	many	TGTGCCAGCAGTTCACAGGACAGGTGGGCCTACGAGCAGTACTTC	CASSSQDRWAYEQYF
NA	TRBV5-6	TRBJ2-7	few	TGTGCCAGCAGCTTCAGGCCGCACTCCTACGAGCAGTACTTC	CASSFRPHSYEQYF
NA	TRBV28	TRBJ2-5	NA	TGTGCCAGCAGTCCTGGAGGGGACCAAGAGACCCAGTACTTC	CASSPGGDQETQYF
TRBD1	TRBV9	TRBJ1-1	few	TGTGCCAGCAGCGTAGCTGCGACAGGGACCGTAGGGGCTGAAGCTTTCTTT	CASSVAATGTVGAEAFF
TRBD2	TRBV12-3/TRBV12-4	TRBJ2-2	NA	TGTGCCAGCAGTTTTGGGGGAGGGGCGAACACCGGGGAGCTGTTTTTT	CASSFGGGANTGELFF
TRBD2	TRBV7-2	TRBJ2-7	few	TGTGCCAGCAGCTTCCAGACTAGCGGGATCCCAATCTTC	CASSFQTSGIPIF
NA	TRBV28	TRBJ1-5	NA	TGTGCCAGCAGTCCAGGGCTTGATCAGCCCCAGCATTTT	CASSPGLDQPQHF
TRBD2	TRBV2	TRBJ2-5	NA	TGTGCCAGCAGTGAGGGGCTAGCGGGTTTTGAGACCCAGTACTTC	CASSEGLAGFETQYF
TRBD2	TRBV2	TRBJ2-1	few	TGTGCCAGCAGTACCCCTACTACTTTAGCGGGAGGGCTTTTCTACAATGAGCAGTTCTTC	CASSTPTTLAGGLFYNEQFF
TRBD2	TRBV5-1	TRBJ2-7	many	TGCGCCAGCAGCTCTGGACTAGTCTCCTACGAGCAGTACTTC	CASSSGLVSYEQYF
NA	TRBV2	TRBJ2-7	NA	TGTGCCAGCAGTGGAGAGTGGAGGGTCACTCCCCAGTACTTC	CASSGEWRVTPQYF
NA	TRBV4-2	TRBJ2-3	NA	TGTGCCAGCGGGGGCGGTGTGGGCACAGATACGCAGTATTTT	CASGGGVGTDTQYF
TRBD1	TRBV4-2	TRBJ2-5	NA	TGTGCCAGCAGCCGGACAGGAAAAGAGACCCAGTACTTC	CASSRTGKETQYF
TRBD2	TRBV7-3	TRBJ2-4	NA	TGTGCCAGCAGCCCTCTAGCGGGTGACATTCAGTACTTC	CASSPLAGDIQYF
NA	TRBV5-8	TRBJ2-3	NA	TGTGCCAGCAGTTCGGACAGCACAGATACGCAGTATTTT	CASSSDSTDTQYF
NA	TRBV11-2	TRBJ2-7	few	TGTGCCAGCAGCTCTAGTAGGACTCCTACGAAGCAGTACTTC	CASSSSRTPTKQYF
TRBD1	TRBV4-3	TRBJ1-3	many	TGCGCCAGCAGCCCCGACAGGGGAACATCTGGAAACACCATATATTTT	CASSPDRGTSGNTIYF
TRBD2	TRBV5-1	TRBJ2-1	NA	TGCGCCAGCAGCCCGGACTCCCTGACTAGCGGGTATGAGCAGTTCTTC	CASSPDSLTSGYEQFF
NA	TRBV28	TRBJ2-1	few	TGTGCCAGCAGTCAAGGGACCCCAAACTACAATGAGCAGTTCTTC	CASSQGTPNYNEQFF